Listed below are T cell receptor beta chains from one sample, sequenced in a study of blood T cell repertoires in COVID-19. Some clones are missing from TCRdb's copy, which holds only in-frame ones; the method was immunoSEQ multiplex PCR. The sample lists hundreds of thousands of clones, over 75% occurring once. The sample was peripheral blood. Every receptor here comes from a human donor in a cohort sampled during active COVID-19. CDR3s include the opening cysteine and the closing phenylalanine or tryptophan. D genes are given only for firm matches. The size entry is marked missing in some rows and otherwise reads once, few, many or a size class.

v_call,cdr3_length,clone_size,j_call,d_call,cdr3_nt,cdr3_aa
TRBV10-1,15,once,TRBJ2-7,TRBD2,TGCGCCAGCAGTGACTCGGGACTACGGATTTACGAGCAGTACTTC,CASSDSGLRIYEQYF
TRBV7-2,16,NA,TRBJ1-2,NA,TGTGCCAGCAGCTCACTCCCGGGGGGGGGTATTGCTGGCTACACCTTC,CASSSLPGGGIAGYTF
TRBV5-1,15,NA,TRBJ2-7,TRBD2,TGCGCCAGCAGCGATCTAGCGGGAGGCGCCAACGAGCAGTACTTC,CASSDLAGGANEQYF
TRBV4-1,15,NA,TRBJ2-3,TRBD2,TGCGCCAGCAGACGGACTAGTTTAAGCACAGATACGCAGTATTTT,CASRRTSLSTDTQYF
TRBV7-2,15,NA,TRBJ2-5,TRBD1,TGTGCCAGCAGCTTAGTAGGACAGGGGCAAGAGACCCAGTACTTC,CASSLVGQGQETQYF
TRBV7-2,15,NA,TRBJ1-4,TRBD1,TGTGCCAGCAGCTTCGACAGGGGCCAAAATGAAAAACTGTTTTTT,CASSFDRGQNEKLFF
TRBV10-3,14,NA,TRBJ1-1,NA,TGTGCCACCATAACAGGGCCAGCAAACACTGAAGCTTTCTTT,CATITGPANTEAFF
TRBV7-8,15,NA,TRBJ1-1,TRBD1,TGTGCCAGCAGCGAGAACAGGGGGCGCCTCACTGAAGCTTTCTTT,CASSENRGRLTEAFF
TRBV12-3/TRBV12-4,13,NA,TRBJ1-2,TRBD1,TGTGCCAGCAGTATCGGGACAGGGGTCAGTAACACCTTC,CASSIGTGVSNTF
TRBV5-4,16,NA,TRBJ2-1,TRBD2,TGTGCCAGCAGCTTGGATAGCGGGAGGTCCTACAATGAGCAGTTCTTC,CASSLDSGRSYNEQFF
TRBV7-8,14,NA,TRBJ1-1,NA,TGTGCCAGCAGACAACCTCTACAGGGAACTGAAGCTTTCTTT,CASRQPLQGTEAFF
TRBV2,15,once,TRBJ2-2,NA,TGTGCCAGCAGTGAACTACAGGGTTGGACCGGGGAGCTGTTTTTT,CASSELQGWTGELFF
TRBV28,15,NA,TRBJ2-7,TRBD2,TGTGCCAGCTCGCCGGGGGGTCTTTCTTTCTACGAGCAGTACTTC,CASSPGGLSFYEQYF
TRBV30,19,NA,TRBJ1-2,NA,TGTGCCTGGAGTGTACCCACACTAACAGGTTATGGGGAGGGGTATGGCTACACCTTC,CAWSVPTLTGYGEGYGYTF
TRBV2,13,NA,TRBJ2-7,NA,TGTGCCATCCGACCGCAGGATGTTTACGAGCAGTACTTC,CAIRPQDVYEQYF
TRBV7-9,14,NA,TRBJ1-2,NA,TGTGCCAGCAGCTTAGCATTGAGGGAGGGAGGCTACACCTTC,CASSLALREGGYTF
TRBV11-1,12,NA,TRBJ2-7,TRBD1,TGTGCCAGCAGCTCCGGGACAGGCGAGCAGTACTTC,CASSSGTGEQYF
TRBV10-2,14,few,TRBJ2-7,NA,TGCGCCAGCAGCTTTGACAGTATCTCCTACGAGCAGTACTTC,CASSFDSISYEQYF
TRBV10-3,16,NA,TRBJ1-6,TRBD1,TGTGCCATCAGTTCTTGGAGGACAGGGGATAATTCACCCCTCCACTTT,CAISSWRTGDNSPLHF
TRBV24-1,17,once,TRBJ2-3,TRBD1,TGTGCCACCAGTGATCCCCTGGACAGGTCAATCACAGATACGCAGTATTTT,CATSDPLDRSITDTQYF
TRBV3-1/TRBV3-2,12,NA,TRBJ1-1,NA,TGTGCCAGCAGCCAATTGAGCAGGGAAGCTTTCTTT,CASSQLSREAFF
TRBV30,15,NA,TRBJ1-5,NA,TGTGCCTGGAGTGTACTTGGAGTTAGCAATCAGCCCCAGCATTTT,CAWSVLGVSNQPQHF
TRBV7-2,16,NA,TRBJ1-1,NA,TGTGCCAGCAGCTTAGCCCCCGTTGGAGTATACACTGAAGCTTTCTTT,CASSLAPVGVYTEAFF
TRBV7-2,18,once,TRBJ1-2,TRBD1,TGTGCCAGCAGCTTAGTTCACGGACAGGGGGCGCGGGGTGGTGGCTACACCTTC,CASSLVHGQGARGGGYTF
TRBV2,14,NA,TRBJ2-5,TRBD2,TGTGCCAGCAGTGAAGCGCTAGGCGGGAGGACCCAGTACTTC,CASSEALGGRTQYF
TRBV6-5,14,once,TRBJ2-7,TRBD1,TGTGCCAGCAGTTATCTGGACAGGGGCTACGAGCAGTACTTC,CASSYLDRGYEQYF
TRBV6-5,14,NA,TRBJ2-7,TRBD1,TGTGCCAGCAGTTTGGGACAGGGACGCTACGAGCAGTACTTC,CASSLGQGRYEQYF
TRBV7-6,16,NA,TRBJ2-6,NA,TGTGCCAGCAGCCCGGGGTCGGTTGCTGGGGCCAACGTCCTGACTTTC,CASSPGSVAGANVLTF
TRBV7-2,17,NA,TRBJ1-6,NA,TGTGCCAGCAGCTTAGTATTATGGGGCGCCGGCAGGGAATCCCTCCACTTT,CASSLVLWGAGRESLHF
TRBV4-3,14,NA,TRBJ1-2,NA,TGCGCCAGCAGCCAAGCCAGGGCCGTCTATGGCTACACCTTC,CASSQARAVYGYTF
TRBV6-6,12,NA,TRBJ2-1,NA,TGTGCCAGCAGCCCCGGGGGTAATGAGCAGTTCTTC,CASSPGGNEQFF
TRBV5-5,16,NA,TRBJ1-4,TRBD1,TGTGCCAGCAGCTCCCCGGGACAGGGTTTGGGTGAAAAACTGTTTTTT,CASSSPGQGLGEKLFF
TRBV4-3,17,NA,TRBJ2-1,TRBD2,TGCGCCAGCAGCCCAGGGAGCGGGAGGAGCTCCTACAATGAGCAGTTCTTC,CASSPGSGRSSYNEQFF